Below are 9 T cell receptor beta chains sequenced from a single sample in a study of Graves' ophthalmopathy and Graves' hyperthyroidism. The authors amplified TCR beta CDR3 regions, and they did so from RNA transcripts for repertoire sequencing. RT-PCR was first run with HTBI primers, then multiplex PCR in a second round. TCRdb itself ran the multiplex PCR reads through MiXCR, one entry per CDR3 protein. This repertoire shows about 740,000 distinct CDR3 sequences, roughly 41% found once; its top ten account for roughly 46%. The sample taken for sequencing was peripheral blood. The receptor source for this set is an adult man with Graves' ophthalmopathy.

The sample holds many counts of this clonotype. The chain recombines TRBV25-1 with TRBJ1-4; TRBD1 matches at 9 bases. V lost 2 bases, J lost 6 bases, and 10 bases stayed unmatched. Looked up from germline, CDR1 is MGHDK and CDR2 is SYGVNS. This CDR3 is 17 amino acids long. CDR3 bases: TGTGCCAGCAGTGAACGGGGGACAGGGACGGTTCATGAAAAACTGTTTTTT. Its translation is CASSERGTGTVHEKLFF.

This clonotype appeared a few times. The J gene is TRBJ1-1, the V gene TRBV7-8; D is perhaps TRBD1 (6 bases). The CDR3 loop spans 15 amino acids. Germline CDR1 SGHVS, CDR2 FQNEAQ. V lost 2 bases and J 3 bases, leaving 13 bases between the germline ends. The CDR3 sequence is CASSLTGGRDTEAFF. The CDR3 DNA reads as TGTGCCAGCAGCTTAACGGGGGGGCGAGACACTGAAGCTTTCTTT.

The J gene is TRBJ2-2, the V gene TRBV7-9; D may be TRBD1 (5 bases). Looked up from germline, CDR1 is SEHNR and CDR2 is FQNEAQ (reference sequence). This CDR3 has 17 residues. With 2 bases removed from V and 4 bases from J, the gap between germline ends came to 17 bases. The DNA of the CDR3 is TGTGCCAGCAGCTTATCTGGACATGTTTCTCCCACCGGGGAGCTGTTTTTT. Protein: CASSLSGHVSPTGELFF.

V is TRBV20-1 and J is TRBJ1-1; a weak D match, TRBD1 (6 bases). V lost 5 bases and J lost 3, with 10 bases in between. Germline assignment: CDR1 DFQATT and CDR2 SNEGSKA (reference sequence). The CDR3 covers 12 residues. The CDR3 spells CSADRGDTEAFF. The CDR3 nucleotides read TGCAGTGCTGATAGGGGGGACACTGAAGCTTTCTTT.

The rearrangement uses TRBV2 and TRBJ1-2; 8 bases are a match to TRBD1. This CDR3 has 16 residues. V trimming: 1 base; J trimming: 6 bases; junction bases outside the gene matches: 10. Germline CDR1 and CDR2: SNHLY and FYNNEI. The CDR3 nucleotides read TGTGCCAGCAGTGAAGTGTGGGACAGGATTCGGGATGGCTACACCTTC. This encodes CASSEVWDRIRDGYTF. The full variable domain, rest sourced from reference TRBV2 and TRBJ1-2, is EPEVTQTPSHQVTQMGQEVILRCVPISNHLYFYWYRQILGQKVEFLVSFYNNEISEKSEIFDDQFSVERPDGSNFTLKIRSTKLEDSAMYFCASSEVWDRIRDGYTFGSGTRLTVV.

The V gene is TRBV2, the J gene TRBJ2-7; D unresolved. The germline CDR1 and CDR2 sequences are SNHLY and FYNNEI. V lost 6 bases and J lost 4, with 13 bases in between. The CDR3 has 13 residues. CDR3: CASSRPLAYEQYF. The CDR3 DNA reads TGTGCCAGCAGCCGGCCCTTGGCATACGAGCAGTACTTC.

V is TRBV10-3 and J is TRBJ2-7; 9 bases are shared with TRBD1. CDR1 is ENHRY, CDR2 SYGVKD, per germline. The V segment lost 6 bases and the J segment 4 bases; nucleotides outside the gene matches: 7. The CDR3 consists of 14 residues. The DNA of the CDR3 is TGTGCCATCAGGGCCGGGACAGGGAGATACGAGCAGTACTTC. Translating it yields CAIRAGTGRYEQYF.

The chain recombines TRBV24-1 with TRBJ2-5, with 8 bases matching TRBD2. The trim removed 5 bases at V and 4 bases at J, leaving 8 bases unmatched. This CDR3 region has 15 residues. The germline gives CDR1 KGHDR, CDR2 SFDVKD. This CDR3 is CATSAQTSAGETQYF. The DNA for the CDR3 is TGTGCCACCAGTGCCCAGACTAGCGCTGGAGAGACCCAGTACTTC.

The chain uses TRBV20-1 and TRBJ2-7, with a weak D call TRBD1 (5 bases). Germline values: CDR1 DFQATT, CDR2 SNEGSKA (reference sequence). The CDR3 is 16 residues long. V lost 0 bases and J 3 bases, leaving 18 bases between the germline ends. The CDR3 nucleotides read TGCAGTGCTAGAGATCTGGGTACAGGCCGTGGCTACGAGCAGTACTTC. It codes for CSARDLGTGRGYEQYF.